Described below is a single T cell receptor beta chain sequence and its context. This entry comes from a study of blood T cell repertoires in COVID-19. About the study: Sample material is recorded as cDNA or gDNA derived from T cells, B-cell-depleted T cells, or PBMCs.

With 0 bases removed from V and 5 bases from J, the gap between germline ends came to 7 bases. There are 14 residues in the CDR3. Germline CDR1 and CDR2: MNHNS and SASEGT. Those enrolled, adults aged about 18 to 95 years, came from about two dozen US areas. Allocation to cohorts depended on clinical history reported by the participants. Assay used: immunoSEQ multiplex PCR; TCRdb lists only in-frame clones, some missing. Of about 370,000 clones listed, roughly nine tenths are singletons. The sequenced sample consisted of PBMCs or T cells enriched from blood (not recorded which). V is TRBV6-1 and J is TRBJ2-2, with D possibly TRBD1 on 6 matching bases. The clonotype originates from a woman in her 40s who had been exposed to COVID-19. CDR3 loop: CASSEAGATGELFF. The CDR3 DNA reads TGTGCCAGCAGTGAAGCGGGGGCGACCGGGGAGCTGTTTTTT.